The 8 T cell receptor beta chains in this list originate from one sample, sequenced in a study of cytomegalovirus exposure and HLA in healthy donors. Assay used: immunoSEQ multiplex PCR; TCRdb lists only in-frame clones, some missing. Among under 200,000 clones listed, roughly 96% were seen once. Sequenced sample: PBMCs. The source is a woman younger than 35 in good health and CMV-seronegative.

This chain joins TRBV5-6 and TRBJ2-7; 7 nucleotides align to TRBD1. Germline V gene lookup returns CDR1 SGHDT and CDR2 YYEEEE. Trimming at V came to 0 bases and at J to 2 bases, leaving 2 bases not matched to a gene. The CDR3 has 14 amino acids. The CDR3 spells CASSLEGQTYEQYF. CDR3 nucleotide sequence: TGTGCCAGCAGCTTGGAGGGACAGACCTACGAGCAGTACTTC.

V gene TRBV5-5 combines with J gene TRBJ1-6; no clear D gene. Deletions cut 4 bases from V and 0 bases from J, with 17 bases between. Looked up from germline, CDR1 is SGHKS and CDR2 is YYEKEE (reference sequence). The CDR3 contains 18 residues. CDR3 coding DNA: TGTGCCAGCAGCCCTTCCTCAGGCCTGAGCTCCTATAATTCACCCCTCCACTTT. Its translation: CASSPSSGLSSYNSPLHF.

V usage is TRBV5-1 and J usage is TRBJ2-5; 14 positions match TRBD2. This CDR3 is 16 amino acids long. V gave up 3 bases and J gave up 5 bases; unmatched junction bases: 6. Germline V gene data show CDR1 as SGHRS and CDR2 as YFSETQ. The chain's CDR3 is CASSSGTSGGKETQYF. CDR3 nucleotides: TGCGCCAGCAGCTCGGGGACTAGCGGGGGTAAGGAGACCCAGTACTTC.

The rearrangement links TRBV6-5 to TRBJ2-1, with D possibly matching TRBD1 (6 bases). CDR1 and CDR2 (germline): MNHEY, SVGAGI. Trimming pared 6 bases from V and 7 bases from J, leaving 16 bases between. The CDR3 is made up of 14 amino acids. CDR3 loop: CASSRGGRSNEQFF. CDR3 bases: TGTGCCAGCAGCCGAGGGGGAAGGTCGAATGAGCAGTTCTTC.

Here the CDR3 reads CAWSRLRVPDPTGELFF. The CDR3 coding sequence is TGTGCCTGGAGTCGCCTCCGGGTCCCCGACCCCACCGGGGAGCTGTTTTTT. The gene calls are TRBV30 and TRBJ2-2, with D uncertain. Germline CDR1 reads GTSNPN; CDR2 reads SVGIG (reference sequence). There are 17 residues in the CDR3. V lost 2 bases and J lost 4, with 20 bases in between.

This chain uses TRBV2 with TRBJ1-1; 7 nucleotides agree with TRBD1. CDR1 and CDR2 (germline): SNHLY, FYNNEI. The length of the CDR3 is 14 residues. V lost 8 bases, J lost 0 bases, and 6 bases stayed unmatched. The CDR3 region is CASHRTGMNTEAFF. The CDR3 DNA follows: TGTGCCAGCCACCGGACAGGTATGAACACTGAAGCTTTCTTT.

This clone was seen a single time. V and J are TRBV27 and TRBJ2-5, with a weak D call TRBD1 (5 bases). Per germline, CDR1 MNHEY and CDR2 SMNVEV (reference sequence). The CDR3 spans 12 residues. Trimming cost V 5 bases and J 1 base, with 5 bases left between them. CDR3 loop: CASSQGQETQYF. For the CDR3, the DNA is TGTGCCAGCAGTCAGGGCCAAGAGACCCAGTACTTC.

The gene calls are TRBV6-1 and TRBJ2-2, with D possibly being TRBD1 (6 bases). Trimming cost V 6 bases and J 2 bases, with 10 bases left between them. Germline V gene sequence: CDR1 MNHNS, CDR2 SASEGT. This CDR3 region has 14 residues. Here the CDR3 reads CASRPDSNTGELFF. The CDR3 nucleotides read TGTGCCAGCAGACCGGACAGCAACACCGGGGAGCTGTTTTTT.